A selection of T cell receptor beta chains follows, all from one sample in a study of shared clonotypes between healthy human individuals. Clones were read by immunoSEQ multiplex PCR, and TCRdb kept only the in-frame ones, dropping some. The data hold 1.6 million or so clones, with over 95% observed a single time. The source material was naive CD4+ T cells sorted from blood. The receptor source for this set is a man under 40 in good health. Both conserved end residues are part of each CDR3. A D gene is named only where the DNA matches it firmly.

D: TRBD1; V: TRBV6-6; J: TRBJ1-5; CDR3: CASSPGQGVSNQPQHF
D: NA; V: TRBV9; J: TRBJ1-1; CDR3: CASSVLQGGDTEAFF
D: NA; V: TRBV27; J: TRBJ2-2; CDR3: CASSSPLPGELFF
D: NA; V: TRBV29-1; J: TRBJ2-5; CDR3: CSVDPSRSRETQYF
D: TRBD1; V: TRBV12-5; J: TRBJ2-5; CDR3: CASGLHRGTPQETQYF
D: NA; V: TRBV5-1; J: NA; CDR3: CASSLAGASFRARYEQYF
D: TRBD2; V: TRBV19; J: TRBJ2-3; CDR3: CASSVLAGGRTGTDTQYF
D: NA; V: TRBV7-2; J: TRBJ2-2; CDR3: CASSEYWTSTGELFF
D: NA; V: TRBV9; J: TRBJ2-7; CDR3: CASSVGVAYEQYF
D: TRBD2; V: TRBV5-1; J: TRBJ2-6; CDR3: CASSSRGAGANVLTF
D: NA; V: TRBV18; J: TRBJ2-6; CDR3: CASSPISRTGANVLTF